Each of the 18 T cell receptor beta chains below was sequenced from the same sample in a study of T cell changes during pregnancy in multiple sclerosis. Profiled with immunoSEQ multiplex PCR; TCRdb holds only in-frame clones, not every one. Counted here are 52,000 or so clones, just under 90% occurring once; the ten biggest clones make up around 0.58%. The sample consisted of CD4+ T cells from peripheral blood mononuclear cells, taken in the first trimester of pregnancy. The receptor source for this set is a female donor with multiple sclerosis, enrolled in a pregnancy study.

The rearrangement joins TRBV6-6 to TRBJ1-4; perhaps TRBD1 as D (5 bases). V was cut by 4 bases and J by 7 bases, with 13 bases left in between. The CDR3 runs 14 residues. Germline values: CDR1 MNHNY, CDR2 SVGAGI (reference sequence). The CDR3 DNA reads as TGTGCCAGCAGTTCCGAGGGGCGGGGTGAAAAACTGTTTTTT. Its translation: CASSSEGRGEKLFF.

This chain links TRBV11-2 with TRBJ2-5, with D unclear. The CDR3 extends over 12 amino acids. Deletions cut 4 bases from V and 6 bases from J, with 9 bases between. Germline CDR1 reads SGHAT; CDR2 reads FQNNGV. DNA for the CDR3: TGTGCCAGCAGCTCTAGAAGGCAGACCCAGTACTTC. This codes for CASSSRRQTQYF.

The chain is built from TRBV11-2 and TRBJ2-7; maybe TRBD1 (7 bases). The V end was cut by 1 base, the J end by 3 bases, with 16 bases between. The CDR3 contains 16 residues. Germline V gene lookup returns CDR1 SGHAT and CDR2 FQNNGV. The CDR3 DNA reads TGTGCCAGCAGCTTAGCTGATAGCAGGGGGGTCTACGAGCAGTACTTC. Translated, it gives CASSLADSRGVYEQYF.

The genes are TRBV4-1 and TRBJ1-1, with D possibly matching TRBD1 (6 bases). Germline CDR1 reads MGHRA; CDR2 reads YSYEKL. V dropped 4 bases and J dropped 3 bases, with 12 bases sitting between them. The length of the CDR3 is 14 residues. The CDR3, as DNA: TGCGCCAGCAGCCGGACCGACAGGCACACTGAAGCTTTCTTT. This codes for CASSRTDRHTEAFF.

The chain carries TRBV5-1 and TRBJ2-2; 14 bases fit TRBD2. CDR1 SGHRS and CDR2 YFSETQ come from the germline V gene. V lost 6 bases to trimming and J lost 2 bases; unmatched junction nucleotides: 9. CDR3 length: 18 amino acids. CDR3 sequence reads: CASTHRTSGGPNTGELFF. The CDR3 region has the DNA TGCGCCAGCACCCACCGGACTAGCGGGGGGCCTAACACCGGGGAGCTGTTTTTT. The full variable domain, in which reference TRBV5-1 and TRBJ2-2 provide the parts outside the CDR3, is KAGVTQTPRYLIKTRGQQVTLSCSPISGHRSVSWYQQTPGQGLQFLFEYFSETQRNKGNFPGRFSGRQFSNSRSEMNVSTLELGDSALYLCASTHRTSGGPNTGELFFGEGSRLTVL.

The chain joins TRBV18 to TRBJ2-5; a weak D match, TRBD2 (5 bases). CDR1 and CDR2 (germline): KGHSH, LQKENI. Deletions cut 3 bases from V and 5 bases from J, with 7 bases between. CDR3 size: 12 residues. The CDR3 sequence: CASSPSGETQYF. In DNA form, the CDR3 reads TGTGCCAGCTCACCGTCGGGGGAGACCCAGTACTTC.

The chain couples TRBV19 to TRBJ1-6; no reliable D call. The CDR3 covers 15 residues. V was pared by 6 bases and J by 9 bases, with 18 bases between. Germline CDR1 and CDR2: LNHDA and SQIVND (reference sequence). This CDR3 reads CASRLTQKRGSPLHF. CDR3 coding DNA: TGTGCCAGTAGGCTAACCCAGAAACGGGGTTCACCCCTCCACTTT.

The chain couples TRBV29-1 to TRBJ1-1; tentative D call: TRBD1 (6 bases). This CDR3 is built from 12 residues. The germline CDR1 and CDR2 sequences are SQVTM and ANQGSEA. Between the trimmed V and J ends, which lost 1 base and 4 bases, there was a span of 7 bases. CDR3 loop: CSVEGGGTEAFF. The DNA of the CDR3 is TGCAGCGTTGAAGGAGGGGGCACTGAAGCTTTCTTT.

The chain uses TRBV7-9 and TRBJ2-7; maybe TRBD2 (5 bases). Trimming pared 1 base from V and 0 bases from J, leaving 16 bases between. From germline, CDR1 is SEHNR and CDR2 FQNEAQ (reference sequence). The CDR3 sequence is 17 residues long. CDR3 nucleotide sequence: TGTGCCAGCAGCTTAGGGTTCGGGGAGCCCTACTCCTACGAGCAGTACTTC. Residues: CASSLGFGEPYSYEQYF. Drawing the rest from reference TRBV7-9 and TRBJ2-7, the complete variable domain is DTGVSQNPRHKITKRGQNVTFRCDPISEHNRLYWYRQTLGQGPEFLTYFQNEAQLEKSRLLSDRFSAERPKGSFSTLEIQRTEQGDSAMYLCASSLGFGEPYSYEQYFGPGTRLTVT.

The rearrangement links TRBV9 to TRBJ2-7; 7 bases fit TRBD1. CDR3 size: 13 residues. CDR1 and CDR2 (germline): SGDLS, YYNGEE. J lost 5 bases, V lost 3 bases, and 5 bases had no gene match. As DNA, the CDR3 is TGTGCCAGCAGCGCCACAGGGGCCCACGAGCAGTACTTC. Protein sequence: CASSATGAHEQYF.

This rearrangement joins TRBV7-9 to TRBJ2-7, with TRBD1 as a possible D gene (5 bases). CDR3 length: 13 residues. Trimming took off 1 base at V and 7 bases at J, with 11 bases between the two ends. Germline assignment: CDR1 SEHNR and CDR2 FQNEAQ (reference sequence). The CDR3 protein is CASSLGGQGEQYF. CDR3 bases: TGTGCCAGCAGCTTAGGGGGCCAGGGTGAGCAGTACTTC.

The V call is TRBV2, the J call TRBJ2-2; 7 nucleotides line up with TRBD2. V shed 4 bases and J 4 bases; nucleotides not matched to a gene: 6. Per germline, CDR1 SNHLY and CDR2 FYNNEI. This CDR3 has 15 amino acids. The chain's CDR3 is CASSGLAAITGELFF. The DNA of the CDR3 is TGTGCCAGCAGTGGGCTAGCGGCCATCACCGGGGAGCTGTTTTTT.

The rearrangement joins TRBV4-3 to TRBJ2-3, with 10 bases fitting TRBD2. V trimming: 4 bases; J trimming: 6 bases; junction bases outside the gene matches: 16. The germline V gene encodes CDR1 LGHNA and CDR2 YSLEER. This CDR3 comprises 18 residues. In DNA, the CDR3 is TGCGCCAGCAGCCTCATTCCGCCGGGACTAGCGAACTTCGATACGCAGTATTTT. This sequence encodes CASSLIPPGLANFDTQYF.

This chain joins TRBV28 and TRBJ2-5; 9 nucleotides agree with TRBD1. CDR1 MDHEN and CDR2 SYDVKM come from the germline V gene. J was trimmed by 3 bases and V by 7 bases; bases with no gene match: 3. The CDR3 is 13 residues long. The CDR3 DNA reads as TGTGCCAGCACCCGGACAGGGGAAGAGACCCAGTACTTC. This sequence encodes CASTRTGEETQYF.

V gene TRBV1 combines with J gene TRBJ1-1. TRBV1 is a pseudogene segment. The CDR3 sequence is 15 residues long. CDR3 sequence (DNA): TGCACCAGCAGCCAAGATAGGGGGGGCTACACTGAAGCTTTCTTT. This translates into CTSSQDRGGYTEAFF.

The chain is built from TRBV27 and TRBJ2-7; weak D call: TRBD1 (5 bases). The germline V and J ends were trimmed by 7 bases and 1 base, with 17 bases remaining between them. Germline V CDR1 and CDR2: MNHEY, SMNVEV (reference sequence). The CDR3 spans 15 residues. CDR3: CASTFFSGNSYEQYF. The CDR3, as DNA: TGTGCCAGCACCTTTTTCTCAGGGAATTCCTACGAGCAGTACTTC.

In nucleotides, the CDR3 is TGTGCCACCAGCAGAGGCAGGGACAATCAGCCCCAGCATTTT. Its protein product is CATSRGRDNQPQHF. The J gene is TRBJ1-5, the V gene TRBV15; D is possibly TRBD1 (5 bases). Germline CDR1 and CDR2: LNHNV and YYDKDF (reference sequence). Trimming removed 1 base from V and 3 bases from J, with 7 bases in between. This CDR3 has 14 amino acids.

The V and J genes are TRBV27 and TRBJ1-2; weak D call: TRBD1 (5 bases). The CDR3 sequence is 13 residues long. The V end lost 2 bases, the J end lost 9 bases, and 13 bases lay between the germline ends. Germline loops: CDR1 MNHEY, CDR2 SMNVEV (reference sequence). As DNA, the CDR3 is TGTGCCAGCAGTTTAAGGCCGGACACAAGCTACACCTTC. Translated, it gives CASSLRPDTSYTF.